A selection of T cell receptor beta chains follows, all from one sample in a study of cytomegalovirus exposure and HLA in healthy donors. This table comes from immunoSEQ multiplex PCR, and its TCRdb copy is limited to in-frame clones, with some not included. The data show some 150,000 clones, with approximately 78% seen just once and roughly 3.2% held by the top ten. The sequenced sample consisted of PBMCs. The source of these receptors is a man aged 18 to 29 in good health and CMV-seropositive. Each CDR3 is given with its conserved first and last residue. A D gene is named only where the DNA matches it firmly. Clone size is given for some rows only: seen once, a few or many times, or a class if the clone is expanded.

v_call: TRBV14; j_call: TRBJ1-1; d_call: NA; clone_size: few; cdr3_aa: CASSLRTWGWNTEAFF; cdr3_nt: TGTGCCAGCAGCCTGAGGACCTGGGGCTGGAACACTGAAGCTTTCTTT
v_call: TRBV19; j_call: TRBJ2-1; d_call: TRBD1; clone_size: NA; cdr3_aa: CASSVWDRDNEQFF; cdr3_nt: TGTGCCAGTAGTGTTTGGGACAGGGACAATGAGCAGTTCTTC
v_call: TRBV5-6; j_call: TRBJ2-7; d_call: NA; clone_size: NA; cdr3_aa: CASSTVRESYYEQYF; cdr3_nt: TGTGCCAGCAGCACGGTCCGGGAGTCTTATTACGAGCAGTACTTC
v_call: TRBV19; j_call: TRBJ2-2; d_call: TRBD1; clone_size: NA; cdr3_aa: CASSIDRAPNTGELFF; cdr3_nt: TGTGCCAGTAGTATCGACAGGGCCCCGAACACCGGGGAGCTGTTTTTT
v_call: TRBV6-5; j_call: TRBJ1-1; d_call: NA; clone_size: few; cdr3_aa: CASGLRAEDQAFF; cdr3_nt: TGTGCCAGCGGGTTAAGGGCGGAGGACCAAGCTTTCTTT
v_call: TRBV5-1; j_call: TRBJ2-2; d_call: TRBD2; clone_size: NA; cdr3_aa: CASSLDLAGYGELFF; cdr3_nt: TGCGCCAGCAGCTTGGATTTAGCGGGATATGGGGAGCTGTTTTTT
v_call: TRBV7-9; j_call: TRBJ1-5; d_call: NA; clone_size: few; cdr3_aa: CASSPIGSNQPQHF; cdr3_nt: TGTGCCAGCAGCCCCATCGGTAGCAATCAGCCCCAGCATTTT
v_call: TRBV15; j_call: TRBJ2-7; d_call: NA; clone_size: many; cdr3_aa: CATSREGGTYEQYF; cdr3_nt: TGTGCCACCAGCAGAGAGGGCGGGACGTACGAGCAGTACTTC
v_call: TRBV5-1; j_call: TRBJ2-2; d_call: TRBD2; clone_size: NA; cdr3_aa: CASSPRTSGREDTGELFF; cdr3_nt: TGCGCCAGCAGTCCTAGGACTAGCGGGAGGGAGGACACCGGGGAGCTGTTTTTT
v_call: TRBV5-1; j_call: TRBJ1-5; d_call: NA; clone_size: NA; cdr3_aa: CASSLGGGTAQPQHF; cdr3_nt: TGCGCCAGCAGCTTGGGGGGCGGGACGGCCCAGCCCCAGCATTTT
v_call: TRBV7-9; j_call: TRBJ2-7; d_call: NA; clone_size: NA; cdr3_aa: CASSSLSYEQYF; cdr3_nt: TGTGCCAGCAGCTCTCTCTCCTACGAGCAGTACTTC
v_call: TRBV29-1; j_call: TRBJ1-1; d_call: NA; clone_size: NA; cdr3_aa: CSAAGTEAFF; cdr3_nt: TGCAGCGCTGCAGGGACTGAAGCTTTCTTT
v_call: TRBV6-1; j_call: TRBJ2-1; d_call: TRBD2; clone_size: NA; cdr3_aa: CASPTSGRAYNEQFF; cdr3_nt: TGTGCCAGTCCGACTAGCGGGAGGGCCTACAATGAGCAGTTCTTC
v_call: TRBV6-5; j_call: TRBJ2-1; d_call: NA; clone_size: NA; cdr3_aa: CASSYRGGEQFF; cdr3_nt: TGTGCCAGCAGTTATAGAGGGGGTGAGCAGTTCTTC
v_call: TRBV5-4; j_call: TRBJ2-2; d_call: NA; clone_size: once; cdr3_aa: CAFKPNTGELFF; cdr3_nt: TGTGCCTTCAAGCCGAACACCGGGGAGCTGTTTTTT
v_call: TRBV11-3; j_call: TRBJ2-1; d_call: TRBD1; clone_size: NA; cdr3_aa: CASSQRDRGMNEQFF; cdr3_nt: TGTGCCAGCAGCCAACGGGACAGGGGTATGAATGAGCAGTTCTTC
v_call: TRBV6-6; j_call: TRBJ2-7; d_call: TRBD2; clone_size: few; cdr3_aa: CASSGGLAGGSYEQYF; cdr3_nt: TGTGCCAGCAGTGGGGGACTAGCGGGAGGCTCCTACGAGCAGTACTTC